This T cell receptor beta chain was documented in a study of PD-1 blockade in mismatch repair-deficient tumors. Study-level findings and limits: Tumor-resident clones, often absent from pretreatment blood, expanded after pembrolizumab and then contracted.

Generated by immunoSEQ multiplex PCR, the TCRdb table keeps only in-frame clones and is missing some. This table holds about 100,000 clones, about 79% found once. Of note for this clone: Its antigen is not known.

TCR sequencing covered a few patients who responded to pembrolizumab. This material consisted of peripheral blood, taken approximately 36 weeks after starting pembrolizumab. The receptor was derived from an adult with mismatch repair-deficient cancer.

CDR3 amino acids: CASSRPTGGTSEAFF. For the CDR3, the DNA is TGCGCCAGCAGCCGCCCGACAGGGGGCACATCTGAAGCTTTCTTT. This rearrangement joins TRBV5-1 to TRBJ1-1; 10 nucleotides match TRBD1. J gave up 6 bases and V 4 bases, and 9 bases lay outside the gene matches. The germline CDR1 and CDR2 sequences are SGHRS and YFSETQ. The CDR3 spans 15 residues. The full variable domain, completed using reference TRBV5-1 and TRBJ1-1, is KAGVTQTPRYLIKTRGQQVTLSCSPISGHRSVSWYQQTPGQGLQFLFEYFSETQRNKGNFPGRFSGRQFSNSRSEMNVSTLELGDSALYLCASSRPTGGTSEAFFGQGTRLTVV.